This T cell receptor (beta chain) is drawn from a study of blood T cell repertoires in COVID-19. About the research overall: Sample material is recorded as cDNA or gDNA derived from T cells, B-cell-depleted T cells, or PBMCs.

This clone appeared a few times. The germline gives CDR1 GTSNPN, CDR2 SVGIG (reference sequence). V lost 3 bases and J lost 6; bases outside the gene matches: 3. CDR3 size: 12 residues. Profiled with immunoSEQ multiplex PCR; TCRdb holds only in-frame clones, not every one. The table has approximately 160,000 clones, 75% to 85% seen once; the top ten hold 4.5% to 7.5%. V gene TRBV30 combines with J gene TRBJ2-3, with 7 bases identical to TRBD1. Sequencing was carried out using PBMCs or T cells enriched from blood (not recorded which). The origin of this receptor is a man in his forties or fifties who had recovered from COVID-19. CDR3 nucleotides: TGTGCCTGGAGCCAGGACAGGGATACGCAGTATTTT. Protein product: CAWSQDRDTQYF.